Listed below are T cell receptor beta chains from one sample, sequenced in a study of cytomegalovirus exposure and HLA in healthy donors. The assay was immunoSEQ multiplex PCR, and TCRdb's table has in-frame clones only and misses some. Of some 110,000 clones listed, approximately 80% are singletons. The sequenced material came from PBMCs. Every receptor here comes from a man between 50 and 59 years old in good health and CMV-seropositive. Both conserved end residues are part of each CDR3. D genes are given only for firm matches. Clone size is given for some rows only: seen once, a few or many times, or a class if the clone is expanded.

TRBD1 | TRBJ1-2 | TRBV9 | NA | CASSVRGGANSGYTF | TGTGCCAGCAGCGTTAGAGGGGGCGCCAACTCTGGCTACACCTTC
NA | TRBJ1-6 | TRBV7-9 | few | CASSLNSYNSPLHF | TGTGCCAGCAGCTTAAACAGCTATAATTCACCCCTCCACTTT
TRBD2 | TRBJ2-3 | TRBV9 | once | CASSMGLAGLVARDTQYF | TGTGCCAGCAGCATGGGACTAGCGGGTCTCGTAGCGAGAGATACGCAGTATTTT
TRBD1 | TRBJ1-1 | TRBV12-5 | NA | CASGVDWGTGTNTEAFF | TGTGCTAGTGGTGTTGACTGGGGGACAGGGACGAACACTGAAGCTTTCTTT
TRBD1 | TRBJ1-1 | TRBV5-1 | NA | CASSLGQGGNTEAFF | TGCGCCAGCAGCTTGGGACAGGGCGGGAACACTGAAGCTTTCTTT
NA | TRBJ2-7 | TRBV5-6 | once | CASSLGSTVEQYF | TGTGCCAGCAGCTTGGGCAGCACAGTGGAGCAGTACTTC
NA | TRBJ1-1 | TRBV7-9 | few | CASSLQGWLTEAFF | TGTGCCAGCAGCTTGCAGGGATGGCTCACTGAAGCTTTCTTT
TRBD2 | TRBJ2-7 | TRBV5-5 | NA | CASSPSGGLPYEQYF | TGTGCCAGCAGCCCGAGCGGGGGGCTGCCCTACGAGCAGTACTTC
TRBD2 | TRBJ2-2 | TRBV4-3 | few | CASSQEAGRNTGELFF | TGCGCCAGCAGCCAAGAAGCGGGGAGGAACACCGGGGAGCTGTTTTTT
TRBD2 | TRBJ2-3 | TRBV5-3 | NA | CARSSVWKREGNRTDTQYF | TGTGCCAGAAGCTCCGTGTGGAAGCGGGAGGGCAACCGCACAGATACGCAGTATTTT
NA | TRBJ2-7 | TRBV6-1 | NA | CASRVTGTGDREQYF | TGTGCCAGCAGGGTAACCGGGACGGGGGATCGGGAGCAGTACTTC
TRBD2 | TRBJ2-2 | TRBV5-1 | NA | CASSLAGLAVGELFF | TGCGCCAGCAGCTTGGCGGGACTAGCGGTCGGGGAGCTGTTTTTT